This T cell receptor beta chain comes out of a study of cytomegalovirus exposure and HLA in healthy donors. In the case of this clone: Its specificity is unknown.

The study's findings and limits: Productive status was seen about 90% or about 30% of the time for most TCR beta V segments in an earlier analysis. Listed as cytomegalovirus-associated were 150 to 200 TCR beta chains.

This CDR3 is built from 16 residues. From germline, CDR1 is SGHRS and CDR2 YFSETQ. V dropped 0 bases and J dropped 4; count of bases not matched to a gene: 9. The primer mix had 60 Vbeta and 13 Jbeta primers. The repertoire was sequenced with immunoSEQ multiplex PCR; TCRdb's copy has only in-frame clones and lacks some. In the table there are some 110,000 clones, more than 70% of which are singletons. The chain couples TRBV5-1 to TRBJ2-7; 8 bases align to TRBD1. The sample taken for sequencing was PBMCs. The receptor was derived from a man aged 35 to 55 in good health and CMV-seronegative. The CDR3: CASSLAFDRGVYEQYF. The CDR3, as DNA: TGCGCCAGCAGCTTGGCCTTCGACAGGGGTGTTTACGAGCAGTACTTC.